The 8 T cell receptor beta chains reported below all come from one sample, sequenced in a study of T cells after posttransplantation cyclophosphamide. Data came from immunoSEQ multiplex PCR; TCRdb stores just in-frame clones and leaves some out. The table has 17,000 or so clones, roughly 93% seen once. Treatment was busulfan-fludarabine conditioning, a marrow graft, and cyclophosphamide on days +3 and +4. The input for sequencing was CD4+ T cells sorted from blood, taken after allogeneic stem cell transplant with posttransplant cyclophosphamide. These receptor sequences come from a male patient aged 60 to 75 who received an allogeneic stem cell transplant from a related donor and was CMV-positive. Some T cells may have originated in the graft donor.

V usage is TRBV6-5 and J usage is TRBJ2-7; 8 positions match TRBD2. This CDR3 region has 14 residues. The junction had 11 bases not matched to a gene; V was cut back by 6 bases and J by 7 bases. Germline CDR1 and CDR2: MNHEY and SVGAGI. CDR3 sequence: CASRARNPGGEQYF. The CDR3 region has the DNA TGTGCCAGCAGGGCCCGGAACCCGGGGGGGGAGCAGTACTTC.

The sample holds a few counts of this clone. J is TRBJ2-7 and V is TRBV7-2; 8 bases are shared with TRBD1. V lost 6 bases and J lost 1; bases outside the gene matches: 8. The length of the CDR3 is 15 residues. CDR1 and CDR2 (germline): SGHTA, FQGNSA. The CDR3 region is CASREPGTGSYEQYF. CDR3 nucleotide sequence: TGTGCCAGCAGGGAACCCGGGACAGGATCCTACGAGCAGTACTTC.

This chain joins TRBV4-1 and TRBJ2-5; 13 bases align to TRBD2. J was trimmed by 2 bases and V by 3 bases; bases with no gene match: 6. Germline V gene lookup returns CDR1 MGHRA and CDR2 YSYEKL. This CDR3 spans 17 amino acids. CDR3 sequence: CASSQVQTSGGQETQYF. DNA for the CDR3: TGCGCCAGCAGCCAGGTTCAGACTAGCGGGGGGCAAGAGACCCAGTACTTC.

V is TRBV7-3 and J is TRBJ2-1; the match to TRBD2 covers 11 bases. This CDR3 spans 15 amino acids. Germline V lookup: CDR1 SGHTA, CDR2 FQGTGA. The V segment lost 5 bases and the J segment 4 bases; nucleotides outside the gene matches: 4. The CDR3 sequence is CASSPGLAVYNEQFF. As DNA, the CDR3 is TGTGCCAGCAGCCCGGGACTAGCGGTTTACAATGAGCAGTTCTTC.

The CDR3 DNA is TGTGCCAGCACCCTAAGTGGTAGATACGAGCAGTACTTC. As protein: CASTLSGRYEQYF. The chain carries TRBV7-9 and TRBJ2-7, with unresolved D. V dropped 7 bases and J dropped 4 bases, with 14 bases sitting between them. CDR1 is SEHNR, CDR2 FQNEAQ, per germline (reference sequence). The CDR3 is made up of 13 amino acids.

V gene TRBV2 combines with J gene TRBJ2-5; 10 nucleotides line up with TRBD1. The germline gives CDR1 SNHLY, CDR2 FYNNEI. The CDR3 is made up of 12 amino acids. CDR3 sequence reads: CAGDRGGETQYF. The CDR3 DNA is TGTGCGGGGGACAGGGGAGGGGAGACCCAGTACTTC.

The CDR3 is CASSEWGEGYEQYF. The CDR3 nucleotides are TGTGCCAGCAGTGAATGGGGGGAGGGCTACGAGCAGTACTTC. The V call is TRBV25-1, the J call TRBJ2-7; 7 nucleotides agree with TRBD2. Germline V gene sequence: CDR1 MGHDK, CDR2 SYGVNS. Trimming took 1 base from V and 3 from J; bases not matched to a gene: 3. The CDR3 totals 14 residues.

The CDR3 is CASSPQRGPRINEQFF. Here the CDR3 DNA reads TGTGCCAGCTCACCCCAGCGGGGACCTCGGATAAATGAGCAGTTCTTC. The chain carries TRBV18 and TRBJ2-1; the match to TRBD2 covers 7 bases. Germline loops: CDR1 KGHSH, CDR2 LQKENI. CDR3 length equals 16 residues. With 3 bases clipped from V and 7 bases from J, the junction kept 12 bases outside the gene matches.